These T cell receptor beta chains were read from a single sample in a study of T cell repertoires in aging, cancer and after chemotherapy. TCRdb independently ran MiXCR on the multiplex PCR reads; one entry per CDR3 protein. This sample has more than 10,000 distinct CDR3 sequences; less than 30% occur once, and the top ten carry roughly 52%. The specimen sequenced was blood. The receptor set was obtained from a human donor in good health. CDR3s include the opening cysteine and the closing phenylalanine or tryptophan. A D gene is named only where the DNA matches it firmly. The listing skips clone size in some rows; elsewhere it reads once, few, many or a size class.

j_gene | v_gene | d_gene | abundance | CDR3aa | CDR3nt
TRBJ2-3 | TRBV25-1 | TRBD2 | - | CASSQGLAGGATDTQYF | TGTGCCAGCAGCCAGGGACTAGCGGGGGGGGCCACAGATACGCAGTATTTT
TRBJ2-1 | TRBV12-3/TRBV12-4 | - | few | CAAASINEQFF | TGTGCCGCCGCCTCAATCAATGAGCAGTTCTTC
TRBJ1-1 | TRBV4-2 | - | - | CASSQYDTEAFF | TGTGCCAGCAGCCAATACGACACTGAAGCTTTCTTT
TRBJ1-6 | TRBV28 | - | - | CASRDTGYNSPLHF | TGTGCCAGCAGGGATACGGGTTATAATTCACCCCTCCACTTT
TRBJ1-2 | TRBV5-4 | - | medium-sized | CASSLFGDGENYGYTF | TGTGCCAGCAGCTTGTTTGGGGACGGAGAGAACTATGGCTACACCTTC
TRBJ1-2 | TRBV6-1 | - | - | CASSDGRTNYGYTF | TGTGCCAGCAGTGACGGGAGGACTAACTATGGCTACACCTTC
TRBJ1-5 | TRBV6-2/TRBV6-3 | TRBD1 | - | CASSSGTGGLMGNQPQHF | TGTGCCAGCAGTTCCGGGACAGGGGGCCTCATGGGCAATCAGCCCCAGCATTTT
TRBJ1-2 | TRBV4-3 | TRBD1 | - | CASSHLGTVYGYTF | TGCGCCAGCAGCCACCTCGGGACAGTCTATGGCTACACCTTC
TRBJ1-2 | TRBV25-1 | TRBD1 | few | CASREGQGNGGYTF | TGTGCCAGCCGGGAGGGACAGGGAAACGGAGGCTACACCTTC
TRBJ2-7 | TRBV6-2/TRBV6-3 | TRBD2 | many | CASSYQRTSGQRPYEQYF | TGTGCCAGCAGTTACCAAAGGACTAGCGGGCAAAGGCCCTACGAGCAGTACTTC
TRBJ1-1 | TRBV18 | - | few | CASSHSSTVSDTEAFF | TGTGCCAGCTCCCATTCCTCGACAGTTTCGGACACTGAAGCTTTCTTT
TRBJ2-1 | TRBV12-3/TRBV12-4 | - | few | CASSQQAYNEQFF | TGTGCCAGCAGCCAACAGGCCTACAATGAGCAGTTCTTC
TRBJ1-1 | TRBV6-5 | - | few | CASSRSGGVNTEAFF | TGTGCCAGCAGTAGATCGGGGGGAGTGAACACTGAAGCTTTCTTT
TRBJ2-7 | TRBV18 | - | few | CASSPDQRGYEQYF | TGTGCCAGCTCACCAGATCAACGGGGCTACGAGCAGTACTTC
TRBJ1-1 | TRBV7-9 | TRBD1 | - | CASSFFQGVKTEAFF | TGTGCCAGCAGCTTTTTTCAGGGGGTGAAGACTGAAGCTTTCTTT
TRBJ1-2 | TRBV19 | - | - | CASRNRSGTFYGYTF | TGTGCCAGTAGGAACAGGTCCGGCACCTTCTATGGCTACACCTTC
TRBJ2-1 | TRBV20-1 | TRBD2 | - | CSGVEAGDRLGNEQFF | TGCAGTGGGGTCGAGGCGGGGGATAGATTGGGTAATGAGCAGTTCTTC
TRBJ2-2 | TRBV6-2/TRBV6-3 | - | - | CASSYSTSGFTSGELFF | TGTGCCAGCAGTTACTCGACGTCAGGGTTTACAAGCGGGGAGCTGTTTTTT
TRBJ2-5 | TRBV7-2 | - | - | CASSYGVQETQYF | TGTGCCAGCAGCTACGGGGTCCAAGAGACCCAGTACTTC
TRBJ1-1 | TRBV6-5 | - | few | CASSNGWDTEAFF | TGTGCCAGCAGCAACGGATGGGACACTGAAGCTTTCTTT
TRBJ1-1 | TRBV15 | TRBD1 | few | CATSRAGQGNTEAFF | TGTGCCACCAGCAGAGCGGGACAGGGTAACACTGAAGCTTTCTTT
TRBJ2-3 | TRBV5-1 | TRBD2 | - | CASSIGLATDTQYF | TGCGCCAGCAGCATAGGACTAGCGACAGATACGCAGTATTTT
TRBJ1-2 | TRBV20-1 | - | few | CSARDGGSYGYTF | TGCAGTGCTAGAGATGGGGGGAGCTATGGCTACACCTTC
TRBJ1-2 | TRBV9 | TRBD1 | - | CASSVGTGDYGYTF | TGTGCCAGCAGCGTAGGAACAGGGGACTATGGCTACACCTTC
TRBJ2-7 | TRBV6-2/TRBV6-3 | - | few | CASSYNSYEQYF | TGTGCCAGCAGTTATAACAGCTACGAGCAGTACTTC
TRBJ2-7 | TRBV28 | TRBD2 | - | CASSLYSSGRDEQYF | TGTGCCAGCAGTTTATATTCCTCAGGGAGGGACGAGCAGTACTTC
TRBJ1-4 | TRBV4-1 | TRBD1 | - | CASSQPGQGPHSEREKLFF | TGCGCCAGCAGCCAACCCGGACAGGGGCCGCACAGCGAGAGAGAAAAACTGTTTTTT
TRBJ2-7 | TRBV28 | - | - | CASSFLSKGENYEQYF | TGTGCCAGCAGTTTTTTGTCCAAGGGGGAGAATTACGAGCAGTACTTC
TRBJ1-2 | TRBV27 | - | - | CASSDLRSDYGYTF | TGTGCCAGCAGTGATTTGCGTTCAGACTATGGCTACACCTTC
TRBJ1-4 | TRBV24-1 | - | few | CATSDDRTADLGEKLFF | TGTGCCACCAGTGATGACAGGACTGCGGATTTAGGTGAAAAACTGTTTTTT
TRBJ2-3 | TRBV6-6 | TRBD2 | few | CASIGGARDTQYF | TGTGCCAGCATCGGGGGGGCCAGGGATACGCAGTATTTT
TRBJ2-1 | TRBV20-1 | TRBD1 | - | CSARDPGQAGSWFDEQFF | TGCAGTGCTAGAGACCCGGGACAGGCGGGATCCTGGTTTGATGAGCAGTTCTTC
TRBJ1-2 | TRBV7-2 | TRBD1 | few | CASSSGQGVYGYTF | TGTGCCAGCAGCAGTGGACAGGGGGTCTATGGCTACACCTTC
TRBJ1-2 | TRBV10-3 | TRBD1 | few | CAIRSGQGELTSGYTF | TGTGCCATCAGGAGCGGACAGGGGGAGCTAACTTCGGGCTACACCTTC
TRBJ1-3 | TRBV10-3 | TRBD1 | - | CATTGGLGNTIYF | TGTGCCACAACAGGGGGCCTTGGAAACACCATATATTTT
TRBJ2-1 | TRBV27 | - | - | CASSRSMRGEGAAYNEQFF | TGTGCCAGCAGTAGATCTATGAGGGGGGAGGGGGCGGCGTACAATGAGCAGTTCTTC
TRBJ2-1 | TRBV20-1 | TRBD1 | - | CSARDAQGARDEQFF | TGCAGTGCTAGAGATGCGCAGGGGGCGCGGGATGAGCAGTTCTTC